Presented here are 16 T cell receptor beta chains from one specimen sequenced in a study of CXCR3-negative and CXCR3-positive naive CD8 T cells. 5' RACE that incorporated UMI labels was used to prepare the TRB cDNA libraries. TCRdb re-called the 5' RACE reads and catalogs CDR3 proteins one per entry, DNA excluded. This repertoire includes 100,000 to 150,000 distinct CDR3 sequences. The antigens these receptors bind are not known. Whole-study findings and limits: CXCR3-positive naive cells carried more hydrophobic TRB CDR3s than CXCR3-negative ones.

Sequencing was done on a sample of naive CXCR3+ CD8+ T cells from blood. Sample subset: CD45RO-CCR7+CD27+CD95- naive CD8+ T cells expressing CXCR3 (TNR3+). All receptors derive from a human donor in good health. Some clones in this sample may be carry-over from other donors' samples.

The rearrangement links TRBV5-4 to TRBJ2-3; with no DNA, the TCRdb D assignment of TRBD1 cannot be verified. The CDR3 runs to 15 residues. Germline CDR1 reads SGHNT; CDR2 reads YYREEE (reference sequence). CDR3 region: CASRGGQYPPDTQYF.

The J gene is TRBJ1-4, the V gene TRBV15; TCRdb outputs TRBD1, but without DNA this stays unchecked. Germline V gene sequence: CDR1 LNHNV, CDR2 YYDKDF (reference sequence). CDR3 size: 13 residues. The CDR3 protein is CATRPTGDEKLFF. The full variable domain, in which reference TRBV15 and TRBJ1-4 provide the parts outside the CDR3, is DAMVIQNPRYQVTQFGKPVTLSCSQTLNHNVMYWYQQKSSQAPKLLFHYYDKDFNNEADTPDNFQSRRPNTSFCFLDIRSPGLGDTAMYLCATRPTGDEKLFFGSGTQLSVL.

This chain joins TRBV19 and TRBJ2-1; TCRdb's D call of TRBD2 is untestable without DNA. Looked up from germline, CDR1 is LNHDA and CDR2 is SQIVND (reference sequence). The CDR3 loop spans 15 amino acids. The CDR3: CASSLLAGVGSEQFF.

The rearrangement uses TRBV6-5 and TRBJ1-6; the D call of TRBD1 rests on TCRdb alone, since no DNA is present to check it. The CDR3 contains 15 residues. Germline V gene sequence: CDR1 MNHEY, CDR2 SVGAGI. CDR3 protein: CASRKQGHGNSPLHF.

The CDR3 protein is CASSPPGALREKLFF. J is TRBJ1-4 and V is TRBV12-3 or TRBV12-4; TCRdb proposes TRBD1, but this gene call is untestable without DNA. There are 15 residues in the CDR3.

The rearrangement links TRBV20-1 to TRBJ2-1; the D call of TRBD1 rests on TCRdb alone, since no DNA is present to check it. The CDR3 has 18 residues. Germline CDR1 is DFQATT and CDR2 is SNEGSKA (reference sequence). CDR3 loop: CSARDAGPKSQGGHEQFF.

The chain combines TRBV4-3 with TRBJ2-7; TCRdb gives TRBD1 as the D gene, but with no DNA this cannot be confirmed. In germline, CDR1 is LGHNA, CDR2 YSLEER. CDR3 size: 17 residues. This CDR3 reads CASSQDGGGQGLYEQYF.

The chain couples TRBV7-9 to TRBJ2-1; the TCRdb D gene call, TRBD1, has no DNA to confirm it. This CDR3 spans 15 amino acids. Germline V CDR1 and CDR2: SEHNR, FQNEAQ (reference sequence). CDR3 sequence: CASSSPLGGWNEQFF.

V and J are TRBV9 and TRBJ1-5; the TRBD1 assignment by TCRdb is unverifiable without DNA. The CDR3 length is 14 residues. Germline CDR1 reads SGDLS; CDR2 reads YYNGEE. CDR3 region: CASSGGQGGQPQHF. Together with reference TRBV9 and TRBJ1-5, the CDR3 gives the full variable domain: DSGVTQTPKHLITATGQRVTLRCSPRSGDLSVYWYQQSLDQGLQFLIQYYNGEERAKGNILERFSAQQFPDLHSELNLSSLELGDSALYFCASSGGQGGQPQHFGDGTRLSIL.

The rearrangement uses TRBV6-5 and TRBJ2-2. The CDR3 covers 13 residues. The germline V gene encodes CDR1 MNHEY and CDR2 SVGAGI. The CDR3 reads CASSYYSTGELFF.

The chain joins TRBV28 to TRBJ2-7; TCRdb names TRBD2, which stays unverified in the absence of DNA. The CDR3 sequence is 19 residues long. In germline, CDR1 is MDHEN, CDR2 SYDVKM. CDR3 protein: CASSFSGTSGRSTSYEQYF.

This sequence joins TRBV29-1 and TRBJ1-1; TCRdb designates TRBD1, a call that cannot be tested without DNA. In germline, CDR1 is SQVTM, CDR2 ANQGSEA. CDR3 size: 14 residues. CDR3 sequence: CSVEPLAAVNEAFF.

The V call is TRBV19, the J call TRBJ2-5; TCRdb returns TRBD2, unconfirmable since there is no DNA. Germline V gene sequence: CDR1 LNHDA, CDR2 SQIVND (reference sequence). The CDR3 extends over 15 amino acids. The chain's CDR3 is CASSMEREDLETQYF.

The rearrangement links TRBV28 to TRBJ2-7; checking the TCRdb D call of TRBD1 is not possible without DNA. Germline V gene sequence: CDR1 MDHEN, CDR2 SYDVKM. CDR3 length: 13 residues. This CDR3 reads CASSLGAVYEQYF. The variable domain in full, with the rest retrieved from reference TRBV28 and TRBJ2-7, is DVKVTQSSRYLVKRTGEKVFLECVQDMDHENMFWYRQDPGLGLRLIYFSYDVKMKEKGDIPEGYSVSREKKERFSLILESASTNQTSMYLCASSLGAVYEQYFGPGTRLTVT.

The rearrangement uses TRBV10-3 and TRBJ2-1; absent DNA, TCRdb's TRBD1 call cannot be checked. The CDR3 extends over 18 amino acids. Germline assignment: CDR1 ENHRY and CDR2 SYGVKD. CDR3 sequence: CAISASLQGGSSYNEQFF.

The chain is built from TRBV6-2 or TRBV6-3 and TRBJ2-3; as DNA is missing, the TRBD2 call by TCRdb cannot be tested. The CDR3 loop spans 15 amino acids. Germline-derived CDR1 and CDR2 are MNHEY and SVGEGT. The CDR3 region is CASSFGTIETDTQYF.